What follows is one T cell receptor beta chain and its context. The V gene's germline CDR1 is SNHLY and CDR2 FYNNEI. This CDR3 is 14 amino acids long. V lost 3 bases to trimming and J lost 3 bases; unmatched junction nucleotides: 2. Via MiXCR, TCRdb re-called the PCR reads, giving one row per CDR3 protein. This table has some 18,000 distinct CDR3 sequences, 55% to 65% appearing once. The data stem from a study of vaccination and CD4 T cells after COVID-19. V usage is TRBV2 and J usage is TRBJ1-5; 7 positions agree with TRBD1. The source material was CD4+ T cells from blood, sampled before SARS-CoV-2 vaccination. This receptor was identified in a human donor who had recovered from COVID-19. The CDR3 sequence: CASSETGPNQPQHF. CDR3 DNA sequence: TGTGCCAGCAGTGAGACAGGGCCCAATCAGCCCCAGCATTTT.